The sequence of this TCR beta chain was determined in a study of chemoradiotherapy in HPV16-positive cancers. Findings and caveats of the study: Candidate HPV-specific clones and E7-related TCR motifs grew in tumor during treatment. For HPV16-positive patients, expanding HPV-responsive T cells associated with longer recurrence-free survival.

Generated by immunoSEQ multiplex PCR, the TCRdb table keeps only in-frame clones and is missing some. The top ten clones hold roughly 23% of a sample with around 13,000 clones, approximately 89% of them seen once. Germline V gives CDR1 SGHRS, CDR2 YFSETQ. The CDR3 spans 13 residues. The V and J ends lost 1 base and 8 bases respectively, with 10 bases between them. Comment on this clone: Antigen: not known.

This receptor was taken from a human donor with HPV-associated anogenital cancer. The chain has TRBV5-1 and TRBJ2-1; tentatively, D is TRBD1 or TRBD2 (5 bases each). The sequences come from blood, collected from a patient who underwent chemoradiotherapy. The CDR3 spells CASSLRGDDEQFF. Here the CDR3 DNA reads TGCGCCAGCAGCTTGAGGGGAGACGATGAGCAGTTCTTC. The full variable domain, rest sourced from reference TRBV5-1 and TRBJ2-1, is KAGVTQTPRYLIKTRGQQVTLSCSPISGHRSVSWYQQTPGQGLQFLFEYFSETQRNKGNFPGRFSGRQFSNSRSEMNVSTLELGDSALYLCASSLRGDDEQFFGPGTRLTVL.